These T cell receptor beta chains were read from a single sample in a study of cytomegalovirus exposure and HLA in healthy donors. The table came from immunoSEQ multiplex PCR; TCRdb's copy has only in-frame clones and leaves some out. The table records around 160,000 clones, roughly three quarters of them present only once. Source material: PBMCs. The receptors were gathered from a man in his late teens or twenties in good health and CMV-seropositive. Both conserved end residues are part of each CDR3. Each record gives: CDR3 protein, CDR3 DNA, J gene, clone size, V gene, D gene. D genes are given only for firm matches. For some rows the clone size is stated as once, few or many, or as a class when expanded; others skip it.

cdr3_aa: CASRPEGAGRASDNEQFF
cdr3_nt: TGTGCCAGCAGACCTGAGGGAGCCGGGAGGGCGTCCGACAATGAGCAGTTCTTC
j_call: TRBJ2-1
clone_size: -
v_call: TRBV7-9
d_call: TRBD2

cdr3_aa: CASSHSRQGSGELFF
cdr3_nt: TGTGCCAGCAGCCACTCCCGGCAGGGATCGGGGGAGCTGTTTTTT
j_call: TRBJ2-2
clone_size: -
v_call: TRBV4-2
d_call: -

cdr3_aa: CASSQEEGTNYGYTF
cdr3_nt: TGTGCCAGCAGCCAAGAGGAGGGCACAAACTATGGCTACACCTTC
j_call: TRBJ1-2
clone_size: few
v_call: TRBV4-2
d_call: -

cdr3_aa: CASDNRGNYGYTF
cdr3_nt: TGTGCCAGCGACAACAGGGGAAACTATGGCTACACCTTC
j_call: TRBJ1-2
clone_size: -
v_call: TRBV5-6
d_call: TRBD1

cdr3_aa: CASSEYGGIGNTEAFF
cdr3_nt: TGTGCCAGCAGTGAGTACGGGGGAATAGGGAACACTGAAGCTTTCTTT
j_call: TRBJ1-1
clone_size: -
v_call: TRBV11-2
d_call: -

cdr3_aa: CASSRGGSGGYGYTF
cdr3_nt: TGTGCCAGCAGTCGGGGTGGTTCGGGCGGCTATGGCTACACCTTC
j_call: TRBJ1-2
clone_size: few
v_call: TRBV28
d_call: -

cdr3_aa: CASSRLAGGSDTQYF
cdr3_nt: TGTGCTAGCAGCAGACTAGCGGGAGGGTCAGATACGCAGTATTTT
j_call: TRBJ2-3
clone_size: -
v_call: TRBV7-7
d_call: TRBD2

cdr3_aa: CASKRTGATDTQYF
cdr3_nt: TGTGCCAGCAAAAGGACAGGGGCCACAGATACGCAGTATTTT
j_call: TRBJ2-3
clone_size: -
v_call: TRBV27
d_call: TRBD1

cdr3_aa: CASSLQGARNQPQHF
cdr3_nt: TGTGCCAGCAGTCTACAGGGGGCTCGGAATCAGCCCCAGCATTTT
j_call: TRBJ1-5
clone_size: -
v_call: TRBV6-1
d_call: TRBD1

cdr3_aa: CASSVEGSGGRGTQYF
cdr3_nt: TGTGCCAGCAGCGTAGAGGGGAGCGGGGGGCGGGGTACGCAGTATTTT
j_call: TRBJ2-3
clone_size: -
v_call: TRBV9
d_call: TRBD2

cdr3_aa: CASSFVGPAGGELFF
cdr3_nt: TGTGCCAGCAGCTTCGTTGGCCCGGCGGGCGGGGAGCTGTTTTTT
j_call: TRBJ2-2
clone_size: few
v_call: TRBV5-6
d_call: -

cdr3_aa: CASSPILSSRGSGYTF
cdr3_nt: TGCGCCAGCAGCCCCATACTTAGCAGCCGGGGTTCTGGCTACACCTTC
j_call: TRBJ1-2
clone_size: -
v_call: TRBV5-1
d_call: -

cdr3_aa: CASSMDRINNGYTF
cdr3_nt: TGTGCCAGTAGTATGGACAGAATTAATAATGGCTACACCTTC
j_call: TRBJ1-2
clone_size: -
v_call: TRBV19
d_call: -